This T cell receptor beta chain was observed in a study of graft-versus-host responses after intestinal transplantation. On the study more broadly: Isolated intestinal, liver-intestinal, or multivisceral transplants were what recipients had. Tacrolimus and steroids were given for roughly 3 years to all recipients after anti-thymocyte globulin induction.

Note on this clone: The antigen is not known.

Libraries were prepared by immunoSEQ multiplex PCR; TCRdb keeps only in-frame clonotypes and omits some of them. The sample holds fewer than 130,000 clones, roughly 95% seen once. Study results and caveats: Maximum circulating GvH clone levels tracked with early post-transplant HvG decreases.

Germline CDR1 reads SNHLY; CDR2 reads FYNNEI. V dropped 6 bases and J dropped 8 bases, with 20 bases sitting between them. The CDR3 spans 15 residues. The TCR sequence derives from a human donor who received an intestinal transplant. The chain joins TRBV2 to TRBJ2-1; TRBD1 or TRBD2 may be the D gene (5 bases each). Sequenced here: unstimulated CD8+ T cells sorted from spleen or lymph node cells, sampled before intestinal transplant. In DNA form, the CDR3 reads TGTGCCAGCAGCCCGGGGCTCAACCCCGTCCATGAGCAGTTCTTC. Protein product: CASSPGLNPVHEQFF.